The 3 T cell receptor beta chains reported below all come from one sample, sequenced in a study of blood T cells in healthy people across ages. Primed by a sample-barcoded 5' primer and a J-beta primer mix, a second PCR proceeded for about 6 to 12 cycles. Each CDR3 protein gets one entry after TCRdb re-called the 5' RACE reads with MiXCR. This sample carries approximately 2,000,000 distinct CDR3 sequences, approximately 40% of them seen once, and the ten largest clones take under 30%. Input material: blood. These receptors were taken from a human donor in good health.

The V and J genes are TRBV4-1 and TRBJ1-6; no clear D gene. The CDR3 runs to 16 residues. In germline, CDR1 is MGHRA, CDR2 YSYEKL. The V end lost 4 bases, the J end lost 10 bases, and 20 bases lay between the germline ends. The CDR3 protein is CASSPYPGLGGSPLHF. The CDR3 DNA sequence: TGCGCCAGCAGCCCCTACCCTGGACTGGGTGGATCACCCCTCCACTTT.

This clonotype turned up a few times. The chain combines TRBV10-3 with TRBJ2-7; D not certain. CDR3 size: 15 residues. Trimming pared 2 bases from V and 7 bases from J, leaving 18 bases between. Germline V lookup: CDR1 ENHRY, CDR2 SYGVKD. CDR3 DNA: TGTGCCATCAGTGAGCCCAGCACTCAGTTGGAGGAGCAGTACTTC. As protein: CAISEPSTQLEEQYF.

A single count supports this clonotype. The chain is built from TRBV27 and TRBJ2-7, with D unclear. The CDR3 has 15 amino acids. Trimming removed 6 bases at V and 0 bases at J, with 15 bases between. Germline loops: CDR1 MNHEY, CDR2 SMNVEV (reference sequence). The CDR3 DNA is TGTGCCAGCAGGCTAGGACCAACCGGCTCCTACGAGCAGTACTTC. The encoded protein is CASRLGPTGSYEQYF.